These 22 T cell receptor beta chains were all obtained from the same sample, sequenced in a study of Graves' ophthalmopathy and Graves' hyperthyroidism. Using RNA transcripts, the TCR beta CDR3 regions were amplified. The authors performed first-round RT-PCR with HTBI primers and then a second-round multiplex PCR. TCRdb recomputed calls from the multiplex PCR reads with MiXCR, one row per CDR3 protein. This table has more than 1,000,000 distinct CDR3 sequences, about 35% appearing once. The sequencing input was peripheral blood or thyroid tissue (not recorded which). Receptors originate from an adult man with Graves' hyperthyroidism.

In its sample, this clonotype was seen many times. The chain joins TRBV7-9 to TRBJ2-5; 8 nucleotides agree with TRBD1. The junction had 7 bases not matched to a gene; V was cut back by 5 bases and J by 5 bases. Germline-derived CDR1 and CDR2 are SEHNR and FQNEAQ (reference sequence). CDR3 size: 14 residues. CDR3 bases: TGTGCCAGCAGCCCCGGACAGGGCAGTGAGACCCAGTACTTC. Its protein product is CASSPGQGSETQYF.

This clonotype was counted between two and nine times. The chain uses TRBV10-2 and TRBJ1-6; D unclear. V was trimmed by 2 bases and J by 6 bases, leaving 17 bases between them. The germline V gene has CDR1 WSHSY and CDR2 SAAADI. The CDR3 loop spans 17 amino acids. Here the CDR3 reads CASSENGKGDPNSPLHF. The CDR3 DNA sequence: TGCGCCAGCAGTGAGAATGGAAAGGGCGATCCTAATTCACCCCTCCACTTT.

The rearrangement links TRBV6-5 to TRBJ2-7; perhaps TRBD1 as D (5 bases). CDR1 is MNHEY and CDR2 is SVGAGI in the germline V gene. The CDR3 extends over 15 amino acids. The V and J ends lost 6 bases and 3 bases respectively, with 18 bases between them. The DNA for the CDR3 is TGTGCCAGCAGCCGATTGTGGCAGGGATACTACGAGCAGTACTTC. As protein: CASSRLWQGYYEQYF.

This clonotype was counted many times. The chain joins TRBV2 to TRBJ1-2; possible D gene TRBD1, 5 bases. Germline V lookup: CDR1 SNHLY, CDR2 FYNNEI. The germline V and J ends were trimmed by 10 bases and 3 bases, with 15 bases remaining between them. This CDR3 comprises 13 residues. CDR3 nucleotide sequence: TGTGCCATCTCGAAGGGAGGGGACTATGGCTACACCTTC. Protein product: CAISKGGDYGYTF.

This clonotype was seen ten or more times. The chain joins TRBV11-2 to TRBJ2-2; D may be TRBD1 or TRBD2 (5 bases each). The CDR3 runs 16 residues. CDR1 and CDR2 from the germline V gene are SGHAT and FQNNGV. Trimming stripped 3 bases from V and 5 bases from J, with 16 bases between. CDR3 protein: CASSFTGDAGTGELFF. The CDR3 nucleotides are TGTGCCAGCAGCTTCACCGGGGACGCTGGGACCGGGGAGCTGTTTTTT.

Concerning this clonotype: The CDR3 end shows no conserved phenylalanine or tryptophan, and so a read error is likely. The DNA is omitted, as the CDR3 cannot be located on it reliably, and the CDR3 follows TCRdb's listing. The genes are TRBV10-3 and TRBJ2-7; the listed D gene, TRBD1, was not tested against the DNA. The CDR3 totals 9 residues, both ends included. Looked up from germline, CDR1 is ENHRY and CDR2 is SYGVKD. CDR3 region: CAISESKGT.

This clonotype was observed a single time. A single base separates this from a much larger clone, so it may be a read error. The chain uses TRBV7-2 and TRBJ1-5; D is undetermined. The germline V gene has CDR1 SGHTA and CDR2 FQGNSA. The CDR3 is 16 residues long. The V end lost 2 bases, the J end lost 1 base, and 12 bases lay between the germline ends. As DNA, the CDR3 is TGTACCAGCAGCTTAAATGGGGTGGCGAGCAATCAGCCCCAGCATTTT. Protein product: CTSSLNGVASNQPQHF.

This clonotype occurred many times. This chain joins TRBV20-1 and TRBJ1-5; 8 positions agree with TRBD1. Trimming cost V 2 bases and J 4 bases; bases outside gene matches: 4. CDR1 is DFQATT and CDR2 is SNEGSKA in the germline V gene (reference sequence). This CDR3 has 14 residues. CDR3 nucleotide sequence: TGCAGTGCTAGACAGGGGGCGCCGAATCAGCCCCAGCATTTT. This sequence encodes CSARQGAPNQPQHF.

The chain has TRBV30 and TRBJ1-6, with 7 nucleotides matching TRBD1. Germline CDR1 is GTSNPN and CDR2 is SVGIG (reference sequence). This CDR3 has 15 amino acids. Losses at the gene ends were 3 bases for V and 5 bases for J; bases not matched to a gene: 7. The CDR3 sequence is CAWREMGQHNSPLHF. CDR3 bases: TGTGCCTGGAGGGAGATGGGACAGCATAATTCACCCCTCCACTTT.

V is TRBV29-1 and J is TRBJ1-4; 9 bases line up with TRBD1. The CDR3 has 16 residues. With V trimmed by 3 bases and J by 2 bases, 7 bases remained unmatched. CDR1 and CDR2 (germline): SQVTM, ANQGSEA. CDR3 loop: CSVEISTGGTNEKLFF. CDR3 nucleotides: TGCAGCGTTGAGATCAGTACAGGGGGCACTAATGAAAAACTGTTTTTT.

This clonotype came up many times. The chain is built from TRBV9 and TRBJ1-2, with a weak D call TRBD1 (6 bases). In germline, CDR1 is SGDLS, CDR2 YYNGEE. V was shortened by 0 bases and J by 8 bases, with 17 bases between the two germline ends. This CDR3 contains 15 residues. CDR3 in DNA: TGTGCCAGCAGCGTAGGTTCAGGGGCGAAGAACGGCTACACCTTC. Translating gives CASSVGSGAKNGYTF. The whole variable domain, remainder taken from reference TRBV9 and TRBJ1-2, is DSGVTQTPKHLITATGQRVTLRCSPRSGDLSVYWYQQSLDQGLQFLIQYYNGEERAKGNILERFSAQQFPDLHSELNLSSLELGDSALYFCASSVGSGAKNGYTFGSGTRLTVV.

This clonotype was picked up many times. The V and J genes are TRBV6-5 and TRBJ1-4; D is possibly TRBD1 (6 bases). Germline values: CDR1 MNHEY, CDR2 SVGAGI. V lost 4 bases and J 7 bases, leaving 16 bases between the germline ends. The CDR3 runs 15 residues. The CDR3 region has the DNA TGTGCCAGCAGTTTACAGGGTTTGGTCGCTGAAAAACTGTTTTTT. Amino acid sequence: CASSLQGLVAEKLFF.

In regard to this clonotype: A read error is likely, as this CDR3 ends without the conserved phenylalanine or tryptophan. Because the CDR3's place on the DNA is in doubt, the DNA is left out and the CDR3 is given as listed by TCRdb. The genes are TRBV7-2 and TRBJ2-5. The CDR3 region is 9 residues in length, termini included. Germline CDR1 reads SGHTA; CDR2 reads FQGNSA. CDR3 sequence: CASSLWPIS.

This clonotype showed up just a few times. The rearrangement uses TRBV9 and TRBJ1-1; 8 nucleotides align to TRBD1. V shed 0 bases, J shed 7 bases, and the junction held 5 bases outside the gene matches. Germline loops: CDR1 SGDLS, CDR2 YYNGEE. This CDR3 is built from 14 residues. The CDR3 sequence: CASSVGTGISEAFF. The CDR3, as DNA: TGTGCCAGCAGCGTAGGGACAGGGATTAGTGAAGCTTTCTTT.

The chain joins TRBV7-9 to TRBJ2-7, with D possibly being TRBD1 (5 bases). The V and J ends lost 4 bases and 0 bases respectively, with 10 bases between them. The germline CDR1 and CDR2 sequences are SEHNR and FQNEAQ (reference sequence). The CDR3 has 14 residues. Here the CDR3 DNA reads TGTGCCAGCAGCTCGACAGTTCTCTCCTACGAGCAGTACTTC. It is translated as CASSSTVLSYEQYF.

This chain connects TRBV19 to TRBJ1-1; 7 bases line up with TRBD1. In germline, CDR1 is LNHDA, CDR2 SQIVND (reference sequence). CDR3 length equals 11 residues. V was clipped by 5 bases and J by 12 bases; unmatched bases: 6. The CDR3 DNA is TGTGCCAGTAGTGCCAACAGGGGAACTTTCTTT. Translated, it gives CASSANRGTFF.

Details on this clonotype: This may be a read error: a much more frequent sequence differs by one nucleotide. V usage is TRBV7-9 and J usage is TRBJ2-5; 8 bases are shared with TRBD1. Germline V gene sequence: CDR1 SEHNR, CDR2 FQNEAQ (reference sequence). Trimming removed 4 bases from V and 5 bases from J; junction bases left unmatched: 9. CDR3 length: 15 amino acids. CDR3 residues: CASSYPHRTGETQYF. As DNA, the CDR3 is TGTGCCAGCAGCTACCCCCATCGGACAGGGGAGACCCAGTACTTC.

The V and J genes are TRBV10-3 and TRBJ2-7; possible D gene TRBD1, 5 bases. V lost 6 bases to trimming and J lost 6 bases, with 15 bases between them. CDR3 length equals 13 residues. Germline lookup yields CDR1 ENHRY and CDR2 SYGVKD. The CDR3 DNA is TGTGCCATCAGGAAAGGGGCCAACGCCGAGCAGTACTTC. Amino acid sequence: CAIRKGANAEQYF.

The table lists this clonotype with many counts. This chain connects TRBV2 to TRBJ1-2; D is uncertain. V shed 9 bases and J shed 4 bases, with 9 bases lying between them. CDR1 and CDR2 from the germline V gene are SNHLY and FYNNEI. The CDR3 is 11 amino acids. The CDR3 DNA sequence: TGTGCCAGAGCCATTGGCTATGGCTACACCTTC. Amino acids: CARAIGYGYTF.

This clonotype was detected ten times or more. This chain connects TRBV5-1 to TRBJ2-7, with 8 bases matching TRBD1. V dropped 6 bases and J dropped 5; count of bases not matched to a gene: 7. From germline, CDR1 is SGHRS and CDR2 YFSETQ. The CDR3 is 13 residues long. The CDR3 bases are TGCGCCAGCACTCCGGGACAGGAGGACGAGCAGTACTTC. Amino acids: CASTPGQEDEQYF. The entire variable domain, with the rest obtained from reference TRBV5-1 and TRBJ2-7, is as follows: KAGVTQTPRYLIKTRGQQVTLSCSPISGHRSVSWYQQTPGQGLQFLFEYFSETQRNKGNFPGRFSGRQFSNSRSEMNVSTLELGDSALYLCASTPGQEDEQYFGPGTRLTVT.

This chain connects TRBV6-5 to TRBJ2-2; no firm D call. V shed 8 bases and J shed 2 bases, with 12 bases lying between them. There are 14 residues in the CDR3. Germline V gene data show CDR1 as MNHEY and CDR2 as SVGAGI. This chain's CDR3 is CASAIDGNTGELFF. CDR3 DNA: TGTGCCAGCGCAATCGACGGTAACACCGGGGAGCTGTTTTTT.

This clonotype was detected only a few times. The CDR3 bases are TGTGCCAGCAAGCAGGACCGCGAGTATGGCTACACCTTC. Residues: CASKQDREYGYTF. The chain recombines TRBV2 with TRBJ1-2; D gene ambiguous. The CDR3 extends over 13 amino acids. Per the germline V gene, CDR1 is SNHLY and CDR2 is FYNNEI. V was shortened by 7 bases and J by 5 bases, with 14 bases between the two germline ends.